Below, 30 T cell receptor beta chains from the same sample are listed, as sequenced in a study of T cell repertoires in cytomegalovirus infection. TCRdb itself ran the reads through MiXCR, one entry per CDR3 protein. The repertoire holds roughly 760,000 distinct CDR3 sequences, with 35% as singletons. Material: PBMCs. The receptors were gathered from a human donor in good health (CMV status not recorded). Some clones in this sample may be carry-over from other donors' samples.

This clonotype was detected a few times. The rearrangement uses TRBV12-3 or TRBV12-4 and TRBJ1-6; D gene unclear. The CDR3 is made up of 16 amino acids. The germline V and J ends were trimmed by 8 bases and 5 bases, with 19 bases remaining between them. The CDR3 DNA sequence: TGTGCCAGCCGAAAATTACGGGATACCAATAATTCACCCCTCCACTTT. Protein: CASRKLRDTNNSPLHF.

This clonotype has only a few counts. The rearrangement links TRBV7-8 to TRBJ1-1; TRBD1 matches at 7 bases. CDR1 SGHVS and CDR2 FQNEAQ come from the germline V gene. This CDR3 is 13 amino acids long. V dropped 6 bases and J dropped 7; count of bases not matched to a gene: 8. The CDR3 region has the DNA TGTGCCAGCAGGGTAGGGGGCTGGGGTGAAGCTTTCTTT. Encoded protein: CASRVGGWGEAFF.

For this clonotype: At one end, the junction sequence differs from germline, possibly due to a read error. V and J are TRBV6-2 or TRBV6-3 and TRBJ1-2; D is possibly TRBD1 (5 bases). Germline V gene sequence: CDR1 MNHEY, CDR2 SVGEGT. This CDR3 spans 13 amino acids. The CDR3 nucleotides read TGTGACAGCAGTTACGAGGGACGGCGCGGCTACACCTTC. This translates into CDSSYEGRRGYTF.

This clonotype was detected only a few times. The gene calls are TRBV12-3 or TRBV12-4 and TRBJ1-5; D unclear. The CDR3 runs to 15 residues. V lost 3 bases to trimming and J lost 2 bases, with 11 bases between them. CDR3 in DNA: TGTGCCAGCAGTTTCAACGTTCAGGGCAATCAGCCCCAGCATTTT. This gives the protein CASSFNVQGNQPQHF.

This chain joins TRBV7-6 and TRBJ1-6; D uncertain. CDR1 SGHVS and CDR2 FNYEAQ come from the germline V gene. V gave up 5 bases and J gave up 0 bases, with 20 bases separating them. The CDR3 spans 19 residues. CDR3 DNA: TGTGCCAGCAGCCGGGCCGAAAAAACACAAAGCTCCTATAATTCACCCCTCCACTTT. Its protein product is CASSRAEKTQSSYNSPLHF. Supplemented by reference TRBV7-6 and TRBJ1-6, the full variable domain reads GAGVSQSPRYKVTKRGQDVALRCDPISGHVSLYWYRQALGQGPEFLTYFNYEAQQDKSGLPNDRFSAERPEGSISTLTIQRTEQRDSAMYRCASSRAEKTQSSYNSPLHFGNGTRLTVT.

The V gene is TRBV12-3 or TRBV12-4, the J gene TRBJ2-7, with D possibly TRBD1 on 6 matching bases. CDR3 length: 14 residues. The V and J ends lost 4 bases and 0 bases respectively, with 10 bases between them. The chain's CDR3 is CASSSRQDSYEQYF. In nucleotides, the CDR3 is TGTGCCAGCAGTTCACGACAGGACTCCTACGAGCAGTACTTC.

CDR3 loop: CASSLTTKAGGWFF. The CDR3 DNA reads as TGTGCCAGCAGTTTAACTACGAAAGCGGGAGGGTGGTTCTTC. This chain links TRBV28 with TRBJ2-1, with 10 positions matching TRBD2. V lost 2 bases, J lost 15 bases, and 10 bases stayed unmatched. CDR1 and CDR2 (germline): MDHEN, SYDVKM. CDR3 length: 14 residues.

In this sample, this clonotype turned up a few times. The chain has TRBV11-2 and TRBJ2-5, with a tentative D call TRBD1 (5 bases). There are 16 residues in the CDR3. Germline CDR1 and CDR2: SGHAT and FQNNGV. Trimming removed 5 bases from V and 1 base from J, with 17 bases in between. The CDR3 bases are TGTGCCAGCAGCCATGGGGCTAGTCCCAGCCAAGAGACCCAGTACTTC. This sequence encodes CASSHGASPSQETQYF.

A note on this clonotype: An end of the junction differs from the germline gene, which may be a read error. DNA of the CDR3: TGTGCCAGCAGACAGGGACCAACCCCCGAGCATTACTTC. Translated, it gives CASRQGPTPEHYF. This sequence joins TRBV28 and TRBJ2-7, with a tentative D call TRBD1 (6 bases). Per germline, CDR1 MDHEN and CDR2 SYDVKM. The CDR3 length is 13 residues.

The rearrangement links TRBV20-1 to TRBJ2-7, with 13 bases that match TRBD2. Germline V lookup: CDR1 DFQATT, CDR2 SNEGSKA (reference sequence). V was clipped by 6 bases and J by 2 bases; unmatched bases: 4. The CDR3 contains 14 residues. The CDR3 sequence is CSAHGLAGAYEQYF. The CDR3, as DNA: TGCAGTGCCCACGGACTAGCGGGAGCCTACGAGCAGTACTTC.

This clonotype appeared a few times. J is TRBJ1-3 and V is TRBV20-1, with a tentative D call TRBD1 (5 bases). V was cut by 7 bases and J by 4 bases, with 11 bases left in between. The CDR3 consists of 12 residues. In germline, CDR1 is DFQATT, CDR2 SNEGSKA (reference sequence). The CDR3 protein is CSVRTFGNTIYF. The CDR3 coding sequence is TGCAGTGTTCGGACATTCGGAAACACCATATATTTT.

The CDR3 sequence is CSARSSGRGSDTQYF. The CDR3 nucleotides are TGCAGTGCTAGATCAAGTGGGAGGGGGTCAGATACGCAGTATTTT. The chain links TRBV20-1 to TRBJ2-3, with D maybe TRBD2 (7 bases). The V end was cut by 2 bases, the J end by 4 bases, with 16 bases between. The CDR3 loop spans 15 amino acids. Germline assignment: CDR1 DFQATT and CDR2 SNEGSKA (reference sequence).

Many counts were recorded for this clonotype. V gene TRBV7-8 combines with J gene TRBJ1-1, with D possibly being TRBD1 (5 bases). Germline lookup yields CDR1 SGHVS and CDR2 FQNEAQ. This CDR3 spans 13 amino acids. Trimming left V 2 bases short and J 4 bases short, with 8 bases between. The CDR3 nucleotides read TGTGCCAGCAGCTTAAGGGGACGCACTGAAGCTTTCTTT. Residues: CASSLRGRTEAFF.

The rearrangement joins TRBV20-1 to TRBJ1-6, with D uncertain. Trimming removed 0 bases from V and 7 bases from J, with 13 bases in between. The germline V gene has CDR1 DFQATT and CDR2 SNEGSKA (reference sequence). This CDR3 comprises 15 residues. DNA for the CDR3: TGCAGTGCTAGAGAAGGAGGGTTTTTGAATTCACCCCTCCACTTT. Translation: CSAREGGFLNSPLHF.

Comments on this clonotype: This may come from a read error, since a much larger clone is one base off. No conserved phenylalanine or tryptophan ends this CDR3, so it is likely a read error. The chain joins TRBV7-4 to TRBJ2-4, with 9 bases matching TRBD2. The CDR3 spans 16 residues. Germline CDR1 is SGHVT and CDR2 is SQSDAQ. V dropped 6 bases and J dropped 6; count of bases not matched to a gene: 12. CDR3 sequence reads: CASSSTREGRVNIQYL. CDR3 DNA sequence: TGTGCCAGCAGTTCCACGCGGGAGGGCCGAGTAAACATTCAGTACTTA.

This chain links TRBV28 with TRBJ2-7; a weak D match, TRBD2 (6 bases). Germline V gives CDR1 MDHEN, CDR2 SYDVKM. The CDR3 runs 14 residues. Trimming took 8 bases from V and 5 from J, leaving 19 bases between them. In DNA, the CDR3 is TGTGCCAGCGGGAGGCGTTATTCTCTGGACGAGCAGTACTTC. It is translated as CASGRRYSLDEQYF.

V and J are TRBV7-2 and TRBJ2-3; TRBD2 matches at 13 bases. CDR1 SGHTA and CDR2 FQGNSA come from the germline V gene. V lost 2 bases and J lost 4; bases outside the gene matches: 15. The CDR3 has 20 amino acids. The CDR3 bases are TGTGCCAGCAGCTTATGGCGACGGACTAGCGGGAGATTCATATCAGATACGCAGTATTTT. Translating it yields CASSLWRRTSGRFISDTQYF.

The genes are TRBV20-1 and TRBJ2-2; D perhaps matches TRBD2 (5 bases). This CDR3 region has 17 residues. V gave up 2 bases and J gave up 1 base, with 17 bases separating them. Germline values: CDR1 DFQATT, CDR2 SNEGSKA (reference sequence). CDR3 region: CSARPSVSRENTGELFF. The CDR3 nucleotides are TGCAGTGCTAGACCCTCCGTGAGTCGGGAGAACACCGGGGAGCTGTTTTTT.

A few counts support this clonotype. The CDR3 sequence is CASSFGLAGGGDIQYF. CDR3 sequence (DNA): TGTGCCAGCAGCTTCGGACTAGCGGGAGGTGGCGACATTCAGTACTTC. The chain couples TRBV7-2 to TRBJ2-4; TRBD2 matches 14 bases. There are 16 residues in the CDR3. V lost 3 bases, J lost 8 bases, and 6 bases stayed unmatched. Germline CDR1 SGHTA, CDR2 FQGNSA.

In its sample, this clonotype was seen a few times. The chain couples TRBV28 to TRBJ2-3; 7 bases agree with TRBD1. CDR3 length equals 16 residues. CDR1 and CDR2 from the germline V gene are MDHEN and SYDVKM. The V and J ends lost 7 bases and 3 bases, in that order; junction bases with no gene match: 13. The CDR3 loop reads CASNSPPGQRTDTQYF. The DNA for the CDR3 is TGTGCCAGCAACTCACCGCCGGGACAGAGGACAGATACGCAGTATTTT.

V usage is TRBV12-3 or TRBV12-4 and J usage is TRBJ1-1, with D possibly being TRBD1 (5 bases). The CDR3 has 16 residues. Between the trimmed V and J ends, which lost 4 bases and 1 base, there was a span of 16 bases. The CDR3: CASSSSIGGWNTEAFF. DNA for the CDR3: TGTGCCAGCAGTTCCTCCATTGGGGGGTGGAACACTGAAGCTTTCTTT.

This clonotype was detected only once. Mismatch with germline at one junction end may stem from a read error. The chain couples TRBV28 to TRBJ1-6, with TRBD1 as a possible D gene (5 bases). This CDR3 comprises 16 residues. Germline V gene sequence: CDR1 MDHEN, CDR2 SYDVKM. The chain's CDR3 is CASSPPGRVDNSPLQF. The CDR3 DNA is TGTGCCAGCAGTCCCCCGGGCAGGGTAGATAATTCACCCCTCCAATTT.

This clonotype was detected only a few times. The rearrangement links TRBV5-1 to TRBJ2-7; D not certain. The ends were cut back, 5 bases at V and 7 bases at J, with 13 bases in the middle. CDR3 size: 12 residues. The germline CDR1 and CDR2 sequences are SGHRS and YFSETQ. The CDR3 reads CASSGEFGEQYF. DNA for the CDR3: TGCGCCAGCAGTGGGGAATTCGGGGAGCAGTACTTC.

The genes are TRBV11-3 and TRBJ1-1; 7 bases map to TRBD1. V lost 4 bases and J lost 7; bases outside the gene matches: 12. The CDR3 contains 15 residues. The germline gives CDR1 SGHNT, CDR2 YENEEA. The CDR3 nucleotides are TGTGCCAGCAGCTACGACGACAGGGAATATGATGAAGCTTTCTTT. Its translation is CASSYDDREYDEAFF.

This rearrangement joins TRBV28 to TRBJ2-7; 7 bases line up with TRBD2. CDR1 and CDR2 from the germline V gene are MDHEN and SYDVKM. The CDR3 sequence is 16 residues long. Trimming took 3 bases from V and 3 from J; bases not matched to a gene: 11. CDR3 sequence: CASSLQREVWVYEQYF. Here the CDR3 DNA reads TGTGCCAGCAGTTTGCAGCGGGAAGTTTGGGTCTACGAGCAGTACTTC.

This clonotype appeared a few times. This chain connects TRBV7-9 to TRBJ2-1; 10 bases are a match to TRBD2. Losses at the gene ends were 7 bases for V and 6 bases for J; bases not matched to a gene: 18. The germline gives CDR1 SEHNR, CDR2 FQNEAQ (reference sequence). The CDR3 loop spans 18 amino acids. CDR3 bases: TGTGCCAGCACCCAACGGTCTAGCGGGAGTGGTGGTTCCAATGAGCAGTTCTTC. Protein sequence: CASTQRSSGSGGSNEQFF.

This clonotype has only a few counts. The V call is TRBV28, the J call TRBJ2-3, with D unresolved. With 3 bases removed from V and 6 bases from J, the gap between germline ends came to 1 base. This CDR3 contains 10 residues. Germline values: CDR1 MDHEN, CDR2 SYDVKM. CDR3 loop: CASSFDTQYF. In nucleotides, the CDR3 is TGTGCCAGCAGTTTCGATACGCAGTATTTT.

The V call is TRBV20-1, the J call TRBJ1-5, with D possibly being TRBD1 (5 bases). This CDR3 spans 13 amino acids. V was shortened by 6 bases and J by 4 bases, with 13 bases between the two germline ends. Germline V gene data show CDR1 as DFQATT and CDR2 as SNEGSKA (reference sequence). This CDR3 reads CSALSGANQPQHF. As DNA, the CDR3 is TGCAGTGCATTATCCGGGGCGAATCAGCCCCAGCATTTT.

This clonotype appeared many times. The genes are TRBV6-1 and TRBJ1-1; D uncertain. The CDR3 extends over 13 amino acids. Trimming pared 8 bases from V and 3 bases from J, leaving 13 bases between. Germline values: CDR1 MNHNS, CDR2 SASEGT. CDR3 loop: CASGGNWDTEAFF. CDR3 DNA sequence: TGTGCCAGCGGCGGGAATTGGGACACTGAAGCTTTCTTT.

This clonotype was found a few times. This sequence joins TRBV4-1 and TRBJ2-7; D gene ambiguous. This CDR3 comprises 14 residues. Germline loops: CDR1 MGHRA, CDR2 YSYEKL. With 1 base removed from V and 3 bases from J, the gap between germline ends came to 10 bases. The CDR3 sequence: CASSQVLGDYEQYF. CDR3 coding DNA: TGCGCCAGCAGCCAAGTATTAGGTGACTACGAGCAGTACTTC.